This TCR beta chain is from a study of shared clonotypes between healthy human individuals. Assay: immunoSEQ multiplex PCR; the TCRdb copy retains only in-frame clones and omits some. The table shows about 2.1 million clones, with under 95% occurring only once. Naive CD8 cells were CD45RO-negative, positively selected for CCR7, excluding terminally differentiated effector memory CD45RA+ cells. V was cut by 3 bases and J by 5 bases, with 9 bases left in between. The germline gives CDR1 SGDLS, CDR2 YYNGEE. The CDR3 length is 12 residues. This clonotype was obtained from a man younger than 35 in good health. Some clones in this sample may be carry-over from other donors' samples. The sample consisted of naive CD8+ T cells from PBMCs. The gene calls are TRBV9 and TRBJ2-7, with D hard to call. The CDR3 DNA follows: TGTGCCAGCAGCGGAAAGAGCCACGAGCAGTACTTC. Translation gives CASSGKSHEQYF. Combining the CDR3 with reference TRBV9 and TRBJ2-7 gives the whole variable domain DSGVTQTPKHLITATGQRVTLRCSPRSGDLSVYWYQQSLDQGLQFLIQYYNGEERAKGNILERFSAQQFPDLHSELNLSSLELGDSALYFCASSGKSHEQYFGPGTRLTVT.